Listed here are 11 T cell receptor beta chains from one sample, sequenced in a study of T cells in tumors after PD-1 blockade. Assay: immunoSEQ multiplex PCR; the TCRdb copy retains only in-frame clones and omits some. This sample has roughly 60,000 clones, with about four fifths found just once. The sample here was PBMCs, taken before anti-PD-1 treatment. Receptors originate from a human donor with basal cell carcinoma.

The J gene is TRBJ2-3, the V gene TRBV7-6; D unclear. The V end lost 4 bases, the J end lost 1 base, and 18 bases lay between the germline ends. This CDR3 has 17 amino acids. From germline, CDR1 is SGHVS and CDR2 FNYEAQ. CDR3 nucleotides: TGTGCCAGCAGCTCAATCTCAGTATACACCCGCACAGATACGCAGTATTTT. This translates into CASSSISVYTRTDTQYF. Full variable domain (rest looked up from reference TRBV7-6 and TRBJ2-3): GAGVSQSPRYKVTKRGQDVALRCDPISGHVSLYWYRQALGQGPEFLTYFNYEAQQDKSGLPNDRFSAERPEGSISTLTIQRTEQRDSAMYRCASSSISVYTRTDTQYFGPGTRLTVL.

The CDR3 DNA is TGTGCCAGCAGTACCCAGGGAGAAGTCAATGGCTACACCTTC. Translating it yields CASSTQGEVNGYTF. J is TRBJ1-2 and V is TRBV2; D is perhaps TRBD1 (5 bases). Trimming took off 5 bases at V and 6 bases at J, with 16 bases between the two ends. Germline CDR1 and CDR2: SNHLY and FYNNEI. The CDR3 extends over 14 amino acids.

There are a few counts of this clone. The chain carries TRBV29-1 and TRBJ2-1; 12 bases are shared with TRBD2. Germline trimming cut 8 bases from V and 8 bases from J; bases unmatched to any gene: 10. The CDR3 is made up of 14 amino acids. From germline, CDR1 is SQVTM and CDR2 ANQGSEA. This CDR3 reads CSTERRLAGDEQFF. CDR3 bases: TGCAGCACTGAGAGGAGACTAGCGGGGGATGAGCAGTTCTTC.

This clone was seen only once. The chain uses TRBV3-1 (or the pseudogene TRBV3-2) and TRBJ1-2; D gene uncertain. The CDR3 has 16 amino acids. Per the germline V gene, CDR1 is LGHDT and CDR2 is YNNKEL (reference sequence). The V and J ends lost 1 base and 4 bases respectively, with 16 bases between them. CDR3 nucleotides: TGTGCCAGCAGCCAAGGCGGGAATCCGGCCTCCTATGGCTACACCTTC. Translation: CASSQGGNPASYGYTF.

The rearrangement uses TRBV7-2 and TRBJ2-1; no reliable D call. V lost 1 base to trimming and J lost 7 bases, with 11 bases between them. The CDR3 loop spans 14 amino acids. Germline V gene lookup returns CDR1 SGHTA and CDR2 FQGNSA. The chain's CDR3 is CASSLVAARNEQFF. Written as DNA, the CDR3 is TGTGCCAGCAGCTTAGTGGCAGCCCGGAATGAGCAGTTCTTC.

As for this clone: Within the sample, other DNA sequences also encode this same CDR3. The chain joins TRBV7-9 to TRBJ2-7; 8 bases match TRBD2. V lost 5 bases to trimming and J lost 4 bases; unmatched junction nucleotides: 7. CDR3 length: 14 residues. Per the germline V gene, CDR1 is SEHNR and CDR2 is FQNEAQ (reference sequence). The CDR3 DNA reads TGTGCCAGCAGCCGCGGGGGGATGGGGTACGAGCAGTACTTC. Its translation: CASSRGGMGYEQYF.

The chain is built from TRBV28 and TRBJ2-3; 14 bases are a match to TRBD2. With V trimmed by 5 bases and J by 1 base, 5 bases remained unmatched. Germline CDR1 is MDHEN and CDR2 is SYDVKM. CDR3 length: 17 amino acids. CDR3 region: CASSHGGLAGGTDTQYF. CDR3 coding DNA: TGTGCCAGCAGTCACGGGGGACTAGCGGGGGGCACAGATACGCAGTATTTT.

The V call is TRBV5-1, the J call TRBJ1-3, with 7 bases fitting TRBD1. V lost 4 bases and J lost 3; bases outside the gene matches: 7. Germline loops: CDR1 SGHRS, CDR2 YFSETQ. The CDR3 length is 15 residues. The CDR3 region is CASSRVQGDGNTIYF. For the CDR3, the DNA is TGCGCCAGCAGCAGGGTCCAGGGGGATGGAAACACCATATATTTT.

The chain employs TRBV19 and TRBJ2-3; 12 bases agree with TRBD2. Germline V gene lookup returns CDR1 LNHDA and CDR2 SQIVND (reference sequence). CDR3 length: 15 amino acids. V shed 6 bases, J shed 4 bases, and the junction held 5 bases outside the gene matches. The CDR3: CASSTGLAGPDTQYF. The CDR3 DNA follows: TGTGCCAGTAGCACGGGACTAGCGGGCCCAGATACGCAGTATTTT.

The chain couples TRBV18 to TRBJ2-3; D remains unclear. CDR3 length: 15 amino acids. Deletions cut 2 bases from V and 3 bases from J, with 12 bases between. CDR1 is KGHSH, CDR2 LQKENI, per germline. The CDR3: CASSPRAERTDTQYF. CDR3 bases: TGTGCCAGCTCACCAAGGGCCGAAAGGACAGATACGCAGTATTTT.

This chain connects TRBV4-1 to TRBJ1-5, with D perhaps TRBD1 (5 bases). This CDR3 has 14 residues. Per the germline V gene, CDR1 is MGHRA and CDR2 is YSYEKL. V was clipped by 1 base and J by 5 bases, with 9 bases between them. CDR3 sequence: CASSQGGGDQPQHF. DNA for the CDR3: TGCGCCAGCAGCCAAGGTGGGGGAGATCAGCCCCAGCATTTT.